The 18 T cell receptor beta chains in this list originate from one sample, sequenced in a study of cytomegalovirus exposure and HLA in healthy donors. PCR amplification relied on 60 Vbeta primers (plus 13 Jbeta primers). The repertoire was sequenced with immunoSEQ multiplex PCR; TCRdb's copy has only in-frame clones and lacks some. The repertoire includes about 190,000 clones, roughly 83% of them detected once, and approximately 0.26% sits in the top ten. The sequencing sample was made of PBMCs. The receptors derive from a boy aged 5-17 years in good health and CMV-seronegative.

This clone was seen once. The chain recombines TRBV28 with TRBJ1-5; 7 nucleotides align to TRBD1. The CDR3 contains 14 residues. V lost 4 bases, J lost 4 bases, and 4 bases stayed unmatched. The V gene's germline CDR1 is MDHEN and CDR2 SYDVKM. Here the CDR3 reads CASSSYRGNQPQHF. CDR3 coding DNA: TGTGCCAGCAGTTCCTACAGGGGAAATCAGCCCCAGCATTTT.

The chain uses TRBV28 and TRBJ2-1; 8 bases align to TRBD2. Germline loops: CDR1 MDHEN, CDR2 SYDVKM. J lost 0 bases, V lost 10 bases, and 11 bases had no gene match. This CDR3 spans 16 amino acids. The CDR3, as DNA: TGTGCCACCGGGGGGGGGAGCGGCAGCTCCTACAATGAGCAGTTCTTC. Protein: CATGGGSGSSYNEQFF.

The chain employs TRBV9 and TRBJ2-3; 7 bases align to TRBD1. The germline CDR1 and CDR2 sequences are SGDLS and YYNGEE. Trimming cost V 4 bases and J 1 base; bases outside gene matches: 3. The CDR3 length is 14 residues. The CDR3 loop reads CASSPGQRTDTQYF. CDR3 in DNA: TGTGCCAGCAGCCCGGGACAGCGCACAGATACGCAGTATTTT.

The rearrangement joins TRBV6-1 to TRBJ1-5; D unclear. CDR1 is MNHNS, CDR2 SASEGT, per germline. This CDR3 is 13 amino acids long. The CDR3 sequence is CEEGLLGNQPQHF. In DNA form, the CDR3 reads TGTGAAGAGGGTTTGTTGGGCAATCAGCCCCAGCATTTT.

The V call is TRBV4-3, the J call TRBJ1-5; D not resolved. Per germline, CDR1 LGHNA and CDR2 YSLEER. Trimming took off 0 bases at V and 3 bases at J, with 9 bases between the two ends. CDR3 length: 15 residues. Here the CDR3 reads CASSQEGGLNQPQHF. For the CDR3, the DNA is TGCGCCAGCAGCCAAGAGGGAGGTCTCAATCAGCCCCAGCATTTT.

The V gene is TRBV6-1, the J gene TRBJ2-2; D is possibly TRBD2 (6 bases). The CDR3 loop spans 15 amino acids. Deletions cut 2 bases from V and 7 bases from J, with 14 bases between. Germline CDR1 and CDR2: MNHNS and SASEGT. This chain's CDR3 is CASSEMLVGSGELFF. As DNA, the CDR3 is TGTGCCAGCAGTGAAATGTTAGTCGGGAGCGGGGAGCTGTTTTTT.

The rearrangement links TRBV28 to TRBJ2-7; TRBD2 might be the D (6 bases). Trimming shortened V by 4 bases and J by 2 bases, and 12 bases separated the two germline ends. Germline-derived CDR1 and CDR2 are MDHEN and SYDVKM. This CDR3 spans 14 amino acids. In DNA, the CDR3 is TGTGCCAGCAGTTCACCGGGAGCTCCCTACGAGCAGTACTTC. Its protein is CASSSPGAPYEQYF.

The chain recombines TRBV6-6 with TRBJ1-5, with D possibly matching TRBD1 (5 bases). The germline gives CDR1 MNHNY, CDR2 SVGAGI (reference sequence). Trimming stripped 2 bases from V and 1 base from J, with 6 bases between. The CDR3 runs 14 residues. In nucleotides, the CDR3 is TGTGCCAGCAGTTACAGGGGCAGCAATCAGCCCCAGCATTTT. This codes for CASSYRGSNQPQHF.

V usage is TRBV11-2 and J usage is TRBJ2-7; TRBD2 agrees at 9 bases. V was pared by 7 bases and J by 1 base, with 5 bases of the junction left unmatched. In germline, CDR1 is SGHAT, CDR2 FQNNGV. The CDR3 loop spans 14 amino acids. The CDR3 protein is CASKGLAVSYEQYF. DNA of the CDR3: TGTGCCAGCAAGGGACTAGCCGTATCCTACGAGCAGTACTTC.

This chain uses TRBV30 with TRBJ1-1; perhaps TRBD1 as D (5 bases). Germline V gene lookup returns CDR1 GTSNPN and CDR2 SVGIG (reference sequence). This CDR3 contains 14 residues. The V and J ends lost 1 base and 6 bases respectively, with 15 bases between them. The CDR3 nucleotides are TGTGCCTGGAGTGCTTGGGGCCTCGGGCCTGAAGCTTTCTTT. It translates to CAWSAWGLGPEAFF.

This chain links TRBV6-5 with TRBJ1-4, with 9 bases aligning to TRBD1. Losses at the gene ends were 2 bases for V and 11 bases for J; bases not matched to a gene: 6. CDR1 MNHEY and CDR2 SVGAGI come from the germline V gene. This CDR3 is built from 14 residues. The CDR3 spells CASSYGTGKKKLFF. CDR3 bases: TGTGCCAGCAGTTACGGGACAGGGAAAAAGAAACTGTTTTTT.

CDR3 sequence (DNA): TGTGCCAGCAGCTTAGATGCGCGGGGCAGCTATGGCTACACCTTC. It yields the protein CASSLDARGSYGYTF. The chain links TRBV7-6 to TRBJ1-2; TRBD1 might be the D (5 bases). Germline CDR1 and CDR2: SGHVS and FNYEAQ. Trimming took off 1 base at V and 4 bases at J, with 13 bases between the two ends. The CDR3 is made up of 15 amino acids.

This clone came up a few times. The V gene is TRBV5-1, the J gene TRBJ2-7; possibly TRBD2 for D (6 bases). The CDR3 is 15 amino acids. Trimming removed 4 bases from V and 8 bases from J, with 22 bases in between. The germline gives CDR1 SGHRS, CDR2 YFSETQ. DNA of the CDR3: TGCGCCAGCAGCCGACTCCGGGACTCTATCTCCCAGCAGTACTTC. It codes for CASSRLRDSISQQYF.

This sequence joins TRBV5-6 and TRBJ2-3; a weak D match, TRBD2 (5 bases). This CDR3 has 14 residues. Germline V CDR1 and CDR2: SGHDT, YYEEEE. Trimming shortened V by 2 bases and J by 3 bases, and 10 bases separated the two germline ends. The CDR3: CASSLRGLTDTQYF. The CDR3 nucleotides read TGTGCCAGCAGCTTACGGGGTCTAACAGATACGCAGTATTTT.

This CDR3 is CSASLRYEQYF. The CDR3 DNA follows: TGCAGTGCTAGTTTACGGTACGAGCAGTACTTC. The chain recombines TRBV20-1 with TRBJ2-7; D is unclear. Trimming removed 3 bases from V and 4 bases from J, with 7 bases in between. Per the germline V gene, CDR1 is DFQATT and CDR2 is SNEGSKA (reference sequence). This CDR3 spans 11 amino acids.

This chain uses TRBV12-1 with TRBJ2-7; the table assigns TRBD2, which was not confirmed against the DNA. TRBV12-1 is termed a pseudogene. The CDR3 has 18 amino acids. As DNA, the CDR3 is TGTGCCACCCGCCAACCCGGGACTAGCGGCCCTCCCAGATACGAGCAGTACTTC. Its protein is CATRQPGTSGPPRYEQYF.

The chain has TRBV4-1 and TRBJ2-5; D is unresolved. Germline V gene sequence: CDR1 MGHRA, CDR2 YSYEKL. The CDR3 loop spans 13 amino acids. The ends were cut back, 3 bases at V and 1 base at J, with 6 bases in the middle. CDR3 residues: CASSHAIQETQYF. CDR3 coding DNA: TGCGCCAGCAGCCATGCGATCCAAGAGACCCAGTACTTC.

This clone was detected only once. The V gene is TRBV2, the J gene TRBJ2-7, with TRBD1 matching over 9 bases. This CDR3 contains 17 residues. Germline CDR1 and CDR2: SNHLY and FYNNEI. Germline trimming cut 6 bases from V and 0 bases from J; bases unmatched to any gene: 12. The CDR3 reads CASRVPGTGTTSYEQYF. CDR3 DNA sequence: TGTGCCAGCAGAGTACCCGGGACAGGGACCACCTCCTACGAGCAGTACTTC.